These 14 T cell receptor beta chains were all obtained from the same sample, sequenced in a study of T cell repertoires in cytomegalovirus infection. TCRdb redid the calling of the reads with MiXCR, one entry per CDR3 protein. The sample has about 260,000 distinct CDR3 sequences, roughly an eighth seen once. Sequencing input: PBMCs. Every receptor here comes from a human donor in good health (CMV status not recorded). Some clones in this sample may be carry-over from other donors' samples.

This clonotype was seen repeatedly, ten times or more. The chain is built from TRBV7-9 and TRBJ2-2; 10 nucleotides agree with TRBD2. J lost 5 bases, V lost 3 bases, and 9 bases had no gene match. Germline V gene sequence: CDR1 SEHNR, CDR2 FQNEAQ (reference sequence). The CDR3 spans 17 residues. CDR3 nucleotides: TGTGCCAGCAGCTTGAGAGCGGGAGGGCCGGTAACCGGGGAGCTGTTTTTT. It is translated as CASSLRAGGPVTGELFF.

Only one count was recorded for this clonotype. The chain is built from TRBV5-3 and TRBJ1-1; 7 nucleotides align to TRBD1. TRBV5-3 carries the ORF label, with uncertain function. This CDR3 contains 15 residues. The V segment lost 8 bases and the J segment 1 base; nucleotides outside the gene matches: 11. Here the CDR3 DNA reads TGTGCCAGCAGCCATGGACAGGTACAGAACACTGAAGCTTTCTTT. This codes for CASSHGQVQNTEAFF.

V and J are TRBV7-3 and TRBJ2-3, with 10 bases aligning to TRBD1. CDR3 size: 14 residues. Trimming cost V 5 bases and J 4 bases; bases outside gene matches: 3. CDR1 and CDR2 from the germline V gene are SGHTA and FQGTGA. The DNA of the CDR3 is TGTGCCAGCAGCCGGGACAGGGGATCAGATACGCAGTATTTT. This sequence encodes CASSRDRGSDTQYF.

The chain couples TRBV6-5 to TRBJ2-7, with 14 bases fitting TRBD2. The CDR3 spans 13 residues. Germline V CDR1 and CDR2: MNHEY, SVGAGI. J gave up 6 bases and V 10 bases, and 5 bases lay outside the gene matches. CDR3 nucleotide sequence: TGTGCCACGAGGGGACTAGCGGGAGCCGAGCAGTACTTC. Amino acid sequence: CATRGLAGAEQYF.

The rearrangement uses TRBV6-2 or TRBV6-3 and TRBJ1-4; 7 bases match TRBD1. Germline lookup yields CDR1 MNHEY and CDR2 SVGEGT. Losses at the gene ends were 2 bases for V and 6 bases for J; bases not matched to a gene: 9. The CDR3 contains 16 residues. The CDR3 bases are TGTGCCAGCAGTTACGCAAGCGGGACAGTCGATGAAAAACTGTTTTTT. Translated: CASSYASGTVDEKLFF.

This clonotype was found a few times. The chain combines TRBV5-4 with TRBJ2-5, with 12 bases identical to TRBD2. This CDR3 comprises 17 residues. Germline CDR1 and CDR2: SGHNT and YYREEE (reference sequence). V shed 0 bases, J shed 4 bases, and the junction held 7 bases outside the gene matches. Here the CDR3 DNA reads TGTGCCAGCAGCTTGGTCCCTAGCGGGGGGGCCCGAGAGACCCAGTACTTC. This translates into CASSLVPSGGARETQYF. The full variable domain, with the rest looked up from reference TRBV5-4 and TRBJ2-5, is ETGVTQSPTHLIKTRGQQVTLRCSSQSGHNTVSWYQQALGQGPQFIFQYYREEENGRGNFPPRFSGLQFPNYSSELNVNALELDDSALYLCASSLVPSGGARETQYFGPGTRLLVL.

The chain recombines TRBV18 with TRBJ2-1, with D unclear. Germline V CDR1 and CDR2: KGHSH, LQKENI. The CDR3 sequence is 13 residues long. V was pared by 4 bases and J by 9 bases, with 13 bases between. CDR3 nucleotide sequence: TGTGCCAGCTCACAAGATCCAGGAGTTGAGCAGTTCTTC. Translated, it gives CASSQDPGVEQFF.

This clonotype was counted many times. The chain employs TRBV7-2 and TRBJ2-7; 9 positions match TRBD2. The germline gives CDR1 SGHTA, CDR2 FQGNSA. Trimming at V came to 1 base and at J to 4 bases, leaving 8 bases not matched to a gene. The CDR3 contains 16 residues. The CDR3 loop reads CASSLEPLAGNYEQYF. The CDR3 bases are TGTGCCAGCAGCTTAGAGCCGCTAGCGGGGAATTACGAGCAGTACTTC.

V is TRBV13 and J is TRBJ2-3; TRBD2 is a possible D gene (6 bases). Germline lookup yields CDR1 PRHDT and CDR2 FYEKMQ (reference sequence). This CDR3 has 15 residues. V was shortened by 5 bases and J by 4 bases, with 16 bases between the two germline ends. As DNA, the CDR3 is TGTGCCAGCAGCGGTGGGGGGATGGAGTCAGATACGCAGTATTTT. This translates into CASSGGGMESDTQYF.

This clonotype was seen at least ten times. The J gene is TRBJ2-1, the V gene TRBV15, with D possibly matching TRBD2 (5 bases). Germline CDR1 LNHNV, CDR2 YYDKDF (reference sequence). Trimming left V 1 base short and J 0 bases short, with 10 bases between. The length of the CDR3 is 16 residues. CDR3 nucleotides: TGTGCCACCAGCAGAGTTGAAGGAGGCTCCTACAATGAGCAGTTCTTC. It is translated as CATSRVEGGSYNEQFF.

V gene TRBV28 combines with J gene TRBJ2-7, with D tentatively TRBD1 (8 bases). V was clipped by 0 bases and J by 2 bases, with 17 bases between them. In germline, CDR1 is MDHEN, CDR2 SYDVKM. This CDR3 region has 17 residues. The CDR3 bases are TGTGCCAGCAGTTTATGGGGGGGGGGGACAGGAACCTACGAGCAGTACTTC. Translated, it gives CASSLWGGGTGTYEQYF.

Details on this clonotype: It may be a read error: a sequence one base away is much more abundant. The CDR3 is CASSLVALPSAGAPDTQYF. Written as DNA, the CDR3 is TGTGCCAGCAGCTTAGTCGCCCTCCCTAGCGCGGGGGCCCCAGATACGCAGTATTTT. The chain recombines TRBV7-3 with TRBJ2-3; TRBD2 is a possible D gene (7 bases). Trimming left V 2 bases short and J 4 bases short, with 25 bases between. This CDR3 has 19 residues. Germline CDR1 and CDR2: SGHTA and FQGTGA.

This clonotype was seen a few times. CDR3 bases: TGTGCCAGCAGCCCCACACGCCCCGGAGCAGAAAACACCTTC. It specifies CASSPTRPGAENTF. The rearrangement links TRBV9 to TRBJ1-2, with D unresolved. The CDR3 is 14 amino acids. Germline-derived CDR1 and CDR2 are SGDLS and YYNGEE. V shed 4 bases and J shed 12 bases, with 22 bases lying between them.

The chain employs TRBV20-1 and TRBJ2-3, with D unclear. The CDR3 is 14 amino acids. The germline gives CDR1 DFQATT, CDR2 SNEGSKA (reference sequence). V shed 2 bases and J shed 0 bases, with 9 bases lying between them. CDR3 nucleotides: TGCAGTGCTAGACTCGGTTCTAGCACAGATACGCAGTATTTT. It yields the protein CSARLGSSTDTQYF.